The 16 T cell receptor beta chains reported below all come from one sample, sequenced in a study of cytomegalovirus exposure and HLA in healthy donors. The PCR ran on 60 Vbeta and 13 Jbeta primers. Generated by immunoSEQ multiplex PCR, the TCRdb table keeps only in-frame clones and is missing some. This sample has 170,000 or so clones, with around 80% found just once. The sample comprised PBMCs. These receptors all come from a woman between 45 and 65 years old in good health and CMV-seropositive.

V and J are TRBV27 and TRBJ2-1; possibly TRBD2 for D (6 bases). This CDR3 has 14 residues. V was cut by 2 bases and J by 4 bases, with 9 bases left in between. Germline CDR1 reads MNHEY; CDR2 reads SMNVEV (reference sequence). CDR3 in amino acids: CASSLALAYNEQFF. CDR3 bases: TGTGCCAGCAGTTTAGCGCTAGCGTACAATGAGCAGTTCTTC.

The V call is TRBV9, the J call TRBJ1-1; D not resolved. CDR1 is SGDLS and CDR2 is YYNGEE in the germline V gene. V lost 4 bases and J 7 bases, leaving 14 bases between the germline ends. The CDR3 sequence is 13 residues long. As DNA, the CDR3 is TGTGCCAGCAGCTTTCGATCCTACGGTGAAGCTTTCTTT. It translates to CASSFRSYGEAFF.

The rearrangement joins TRBV9 to TRBJ1-1; tentatively, D is TRBD1 (6 bases). There are 15 residues in the CDR3. Per germline, CDR1 SGDLS and CDR2 YYNGEE. V lost 3 bases and J 4 bases, leaving 16 bases between the germline ends. CDR3 region: CASSGRLQGSTEAFF. The CDR3 DNA sequence: TGTGCCAGCAGCGGGAGATTACAGGGAAGCACTGAAGCTTTCTTT. Full variable domain (missing parts from reference TRBV9 and TRBJ1-1): DSGVTQTPKHLITATGQRVTLRCSPRSGDLSVYWYQQSLDQGLQFLIQYYNGEERAKGNILERFSAQQFPDLHSELNLSSLELGDSALYFCASSGRLQGSTEAFFGQGTRLTVV.

V gene TRBV12-5 combines with J gene TRBJ2-2; tentatively, D is TRBD2 (6 bases). The CDR3 consists of 15 residues. Germline V lookup: CDR1 LGHNT, CDR2 FRNRAP. Trimming left V 4 bases short and J 1 base short, with 10 bases between. The CDR3 sequence: CASGSWGENTGELFF. In DNA, the CDR3 is TGTGCTAGTGGTTCGTGGGGGGAGAACACCGGGGAGCTGTTTTTT.

The rearrangement links TRBV28 to TRBJ2-7, with 8 bases matching TRBD1. Germline V gives CDR1 MDHEN, CDR2 SYDVKM. This CDR3 comprises 14 residues. Trimming at V came to 3 bases and at J to 4 bases, leaving 5 bases not matched to a gene. CDR3 sequence: CASSFVRDRYEQYF. The DNA of the CDR3 is TGTGCCAGCAGTTTCGTCCGGGACAGGTACGAGCAGTACTTC. Full variable domain (outside the CDR3, taken from reference TRBV28 and TRBJ2-7): DVKVTQSSRYLVKRTGEKVFLECVQDMDHENMFWYRQDPGLGLRLIYFSYDVKMKEKGDIPEGYSVSREKKERFSLILESASTNQTSMYLCASSFVRDRYEQYFGPGTRLTVT.

J is TRBJ2-7 and V is TRBV11-2; D is possibly TRBD2 (6 bases). The CDR3 loop spans 16 amino acids. Trimming removed 2 bases at V and 3 bases at J, with 17 bases between. Germline V gene lookup returns CDR1 SGHAT and CDR2 FQNNGV. The CDR3 coding sequence is TGTGCCAGCAGCTTATTGAGCGGGTCGGGGAGCTACGAGCAGTACTTC. Protein sequence: CASSLLSGSGSYEQYF.

The V and J genes are TRBV15 and TRBJ1-1; D is undetermined. In germline, CDR1 is LNHNV, CDR2 YYDKDF (reference sequence). This CDR3 has 14 amino acids. V was pared by 3 bases and J by 0 bases, with 8 bases between. For the CDR3, the DNA is TGTGCCACCAGCAGTCTCGGGTTGAACACTGAAGCTTTCTTT. Translating it yields CATSSLGLNTEAFF.

The chain employs TRBV7-8 and TRBJ1-2; 9 bases align to TRBD1. The germline V gene has CDR1 SGHVS and CDR2 FQNEAQ. Trimming removed 5 bases from V and 3 bases from J; junction bases left unmatched: 13. This CDR3 has 17 amino acids. The CDR3 region is CASSGRRGQGYYYGYTF. CDR3 sequence (DNA): TGTGCCAGCAGCGGACGGAGGGGACAGGGATATTACTATGGCTACACCTTC.

The gene calls are TRBV28 and TRBJ1-2, with TRBD1 matching over 10 bases. The CDR3 has 15 amino acids. V lost 5 bases to trimming and J lost 4 bases; unmatched junction nucleotides: 7. From germline, CDR1 is MDHEN and CDR2 SYDVKM. The CDR3 loop is CASSTGTGALYGYTF. DNA for the CDR3: TGTGCCAGCAGTACCGGGACAGGGGCCCTCTATGGCTACACCTTC.

The gene calls are TRBV5-5 and TRBJ1-1, with D perhaps matching TRBD1 (5 bases). The CDR3 totals 14 residues. V was shortened by 0 bases and J by 2 bases, with 8 bases between the two germline ends. Germline V gives CDR1 SGHKS, CDR2 YYEKEE (reference sequence). CDR3 protein: CASSLAGFNTEAFF. CDR3 coding DNA: TGTGCCAGCAGCTTGGCAGGGTTCAACACTGAAGCTTTCTTT. Full variable domain (missing parts from reference TRBV5-5 and TRBJ1-1): DAGVTQSPTHLIKTRGQQVTLRCSPISGHKSVSWYQQVLGQGPQFIFQYYEKEERGRGNFPDRFSARQFPNYSSELNVNALLLGDSALYLCASSLAGFNTEAFFGQGTRLTVV.

The rearrangement uses TRBV28 and TRBJ1-2; a possible D gene is TRBD1 (5 bases). Germline CDR1 and CDR2: MDHEN and SYDVKM. The CDR3 is 14 amino acids. Trimming shortened V by 2 bases and J by 8 bases, and 15 bases separated the two germline ends. The CDR3 region is CASSLSIRAGGYTF. In DNA form, the CDR3 reads TGTGCCAGCAGTTTAAGTATCCGGGCAGGGGGCTACACCTTC.

This clone was recorded a few times. The CDR3 reads CASSIGNRAPTYEQYF. The CDR3 DNA is TGTGCCAGTAGTATAGGGAACAGGGCCCCTACCTACGAGCAGTACTTC. This rearrangement joins TRBV19 to TRBJ2-7; tentative D call: TRBD1 (6 bases). V lost 1 base, J lost 2 bases, and 15 bases lay in between. The CDR3 length is 16 residues. Germline CDR1 LNHDA, CDR2 SQIVND (reference sequence).

This chain links TRBV7-2 with TRBJ1-6; 8 bases map to TRBD1. This CDR3 is built from 15 residues. The V and J ends lost 6 bases and 5 bases, in that order; junction bases with no gene match: 6. Per germline, CDR1 SGHTA and CDR2 FQGNSA. This chain's CDR3 is CASRLDRGDNSPLHF. CDR3 in DNA: TGTGCCAGCAGACTCGACAGGGGCGATAATTCACCCCTCCACTTT.

This sequence joins TRBV28 and TRBJ1-3; D gene unclear. The V and J ends lost 5 bases and 0 bases respectively, with 17 bases between them. This CDR3 has 17 amino acids. Germline CDR1 is MDHEN and CDR2 is SYDVKM. CDR3 protein: CASSLGGGVPSGNTIYF. CDR3 nucleotide sequence: TGTGCCAGCAGTCTCGGCGGCGGGGTACCCTCTGGAAACACCATATATTTT.

The chain joins TRBV11-2 to TRBJ2-5; 11 bases are shared with TRBD2. V was clipped by 1 base and J by 5 bases; unmatched bases: 9. The CDR3 runs 17 residues. Germline lookup yields CDR1 SGHAT and CDR2 FQNNGV. CDR3 sequence reads: CASSLGPLAGERETQYF. For the CDR3, the DNA is TGTGCCAGCAGCTTAGGACCACTAGCGGGAGAGAGGGAGACCCAGTACTTC.

The chain combines TRBV14 with TRBJ1-4; 7 nucleotides align to TRBD1. The CDR3 runs 16 residues. V lost 5 bases, J lost 7 bases, and 13 bases stayed unmatched. CDR1 and CDR2 (germline): SGHDN, FVKESK. CDR3 sequence: CASSGRQGDAVEKLFF. Here the CDR3 DNA reads TGTGCCAGCAGCGGCAGACAGGGCGACGCGGTTGAAAAACTGTTTTTT.